This T cell receptor beta chain was sequenced in a study of regulatory T cells in long-lasting Graves disease. The overall study: A definition of persistent Graves' disease required over 5 years of antithyroid drugs plus positive TSH receptor antibodies.

Germline CDR1 and CDR2: MNHNS and SASEGT. The CDR3 is 12 residues long. The V and J ends lost 11 bases and 3 bases respectively, with 13 bases between them. For TCR beta, libraries came from iRepertoire HTBI primers and Arm-PCR of CDR3 regions. Authors' data handling: The samples yielded fewer than 75 TRBV and some 15 TRBJ segments. Via MiXCR, TCRdb re-called the multiplex PCR reads, giving one row per CDR3 protein. TCRdb's processing, not the study's, gives the V and J calls here. The sample carries 450,000 or so distinct CDR3 sequences, less than 25% recorded once. General study points: Persistent patients had a count of shared public clonotypes (more than 2,500) that exceeded that of new patients (around 970). It was in persistent disease that TRBV28, TRBJ1-2 and TRBJ2-5 were favored.

Sample time point: persistent/refractory GD, antithyroid drugs over 5 years with positive TRAb. After RNA was extracted from PBMCs, the TCR library was made from it. This clonotype was detected ten times or more. What it recognizes is unknown. The sample was peripheral blood mononuclear cells (PBMCs), taken when the disease was refractory, from a patient treated with antithyroid drugs. The sequence was obtained from a female donor with Graves disease. The J gene is TRBJ1-2, the V gene TRBV6-1; a possible D gene is TRBD1 (5 bases). CDR3 DNA: TGTGCCTCCAGGGACGGCTACTATGGCTACACCTTC. Amino acid sequence: CASRDGYYGYTF.